The 6 T cell receptor beta chains given below trace back to one sample, sequenced in a study of CD8 T cells in Susac syndrome. Random hexamers were used to reverse transcribe an amount of roughly 0.5 to 1 ug RNA. TCRdb re-analysed the immunoSEQ multiplex PCR reads in MiXCR, keeping a single row per CDR3 protein. The table lists roughly 200,000 distinct CDR3 sequences, approximately 95% of them singletons, with around 0.082% in the top ten. What was sequenced was CD4+ T cells from PBMCs. The receptors here all came from a human donor with multiple sclerosis.

The chain is built from TRBV5-1 and TRBJ2-5; 8 nucleotides align to TRBD2. J gave up 5 bases and V 6 bases, and 15 bases lay outside the gene matches. The CDR3 covers 16 residues. Germline values: CDR1 SGHRS, CDR2 YFSETQ. The CDR3: CASKYGTGGPEETQYF. The CDR3 coding sequence is TGCGCCAGCAAGTACGGAACGGGGGGGCCGGAGGAGACCCAGTACTTC.

The chain joins TRBV28 to TRBJ1-2; D remains ambiguous. Trimming cost V 7 bases and J 8 bases, with 11 bases left between them. Germline CDR1 and CDR2: MDHEN and SYDVKM. CDR3 length: 11 residues. The CDR3 spells CASNNPLGYTF. Written as DNA, the CDR3 is TGTGCCAGCAATAACCCCTTGGGCTACACCTTC.

The chain combines TRBV12-3 or TRBV12-4 with TRBJ2-7; no definite D call. Trimming cost V 1 base and J 2 bases, with 9 bases left between them. The CDR3 totals 14 residues. The CDR3 DNA is TGTGCCAGCAGTTTAGGGCAGCCGGCCTACGAGCAGTACTTC. Translating gives CASSLGQPAYEQYF.

This sequence joins TRBV20-1 and TRBJ1-1; 7 bases are shared with TRBD1. J was trimmed by 2 bases and V by 6 bases; bases with no gene match: 9. Germline loops: CDR1 DFQATT, CDR2 SNEGSKA (reference sequence). The CDR3 spans 14 residues. CDR3 loop: CSAGDRRGNTEAFF. The CDR3 nucleotides read TGCAGTGCGGGGGACAGAAGGGGTAACACTGAAGCTTTCTTT.

V usage is TRBV6-5 and J usage is TRBJ2-3, with TRBD2 as a possible D gene (5 bases). The length of the CDR3 is 15 residues. Germline V gives CDR1 MNHEY, CDR2 SVGAGI. Trimming left V 0 bases short and J 6 bases short, with 13 bases between. The CDR3 region is CASSYSILGDDTQYF. The CDR3 DNA reads TGTGCCAGCAGTTACTCGATTTTGGGAGACGATACGCAGTATTTT.

The chain couples TRBV7-2 to TRBJ2-7; D gene uncertain. V was pared by 5 bases and J by 7 bases, with 15 bases between. From germline, CDR1 is SGHTA and CDR2 FQGNSA. The CDR3 spans 13 residues. The CDR3 sequence is CASSPLKGLEQYV. In DNA form, the CDR3 reads TGTGCCAGCAGCCCACTAAAGGGCCTGGAGCAGTACGTC.